The 20 T cell receptor beta chains below all came from one sample that was sequenced in a study of cytomegalovirus exposure and HLA in healthy donors. It was with 60 Vbeta and 13 Jbeta primers that the PCR ran. The table came from immunoSEQ multiplex PCR; TCRdb's copy has only in-frame clones and leaves some out. The data contain 140,000 to 150,000 clones, about three quarters of them singletons. The sample taken for sequencing was PBMCs. The receptors stem from a man aged 35-49 years in good health and CMV-seropositive.

This chain joins TRBV7-8 and TRBJ2-7, with D perhaps matching TRBD1 (6 bases). Germline assignment: CDR1 SGHVS and CDR2 FQNEAQ. The CDR3 is 16 residues long. Trimming took off 5 bases at V and 10 bases at J, with 27 bases between the two ends. The CDR3 nucleotides read TGTGCCAGCAGCCCTGGAGGTTTCGCTAGGGGGATGGCACAGTACTTC. Translating gives CASSPGGFARGMAQYF.

The chain uses TRBV19 and TRBJ2-2, with TRBD1 identical over 7 bases. Trimming cost V 6 bases and J 3 bases; bases outside gene matches: 7. Germline values: CDR1 LNHDA, CDR2 SQIVND (reference sequence). The CDR3 has 15 amino acids. The CDR3 region is CASSRQGRDTGELFF. For the CDR3, the DNA is TGTGCCAGTAGCCGACAGGGACGGGACACCGGGGAGCTGTTTTTT.

The chain recombines TRBV6-1 with TRBJ1-1; unclear D gene. Trimming pared 7 bases from V and 0 bases from J, leaving 3 bases between. The germline CDR1 and CDR2 sequences are MNHNS and SASEGT. The CDR3 length is 11 residues. The CDR3 DNA is TGTGCCAGCACTATGAACACTGAAGCTTTCTTT. This translates into CASTMNTEAFF.

J is TRBJ2-2 and V is TRBV19; the match to TRBD2 covers 10 bases. The germline CDR1 and CDR2 sequences are LNHDA and SQIVND (reference sequence). Trimming cost V 5 bases and J 5 bases; bases outside gene matches: 11. The CDR3 loop spans 17 amino acids. CDR3 protein: CASSPRRLAGDTGELFF. CDR3 bases: TGTGCCAGTAGTCCCCGGCGCCTAGCGGGAGATACCGGGGAGCTGTTTTTT.

This clone appeared once. The rearrangement uses TRBV19 and TRBJ2-5; D gene unclear. V was trimmed by 5 bases and J by 5 bases, leaving 15 bases between them. Germline V gene data show CDR1 as LNHDA and CDR2 as SQIVND (reference sequence). There are 14 residues in the CDR3. As DNA, the CDR3 is TGTGCCAGTAGTTCCACCTCCCCGCAGGAGACCCAGTACTTC. Protein product: CASSSTSPQETQYF.

V usage is TRBV6-6 and J usage is TRBJ2-7; TRBD1 aligns across 9 bases. V lost 4 bases to trimming and J lost 1 base; unmatched junction nucleotides: 5. This CDR3 region has 15 residues. The germline V gene has CDR1 MNHNY and CDR2 SVGAGI (reference sequence). The DNA for the CDR3 is TGTGCCAGCAGTTCTTTGACAGGGGGGTCCTACGAGCAGTACTTC. Its translation: CASSSLTGGSYEQYF.

The chain couples TRBV29-1 to TRBJ1-1, with D possibly being TRBD1 (5 bases). The CDR3 has 11 amino acids. CDR1 is SQVTM and CDR2 is ANQGSEA in the germline V gene. V lost 5 bases and J 8 bases, leaving 12 bases between the germline ends. The CDR3: CSVRTPGEAFF. The CDR3 DNA sequence: TGCAGCGTTCGGACCCCAGGGGAAGCTTTCTTT.

The chain recombines TRBV5-1 with TRBJ2-7; 10 bases line up with TRBD1. The CDR3 sequence is 15 residues long. The germline gives CDR1 SGHRS, CDR2 YFSETQ. V was pared by 2 bases and J by 4 bases, with 6 bases of the junction left unmatched. As DNA, the CDR3 is TGCGCCAGCAGCTTCCAGACAGGGGGCCGGTACGAGCAGTACTTC. The encoded protein is CASSFQTGGRYEQYF.

This chain uses TRBV4-2 with TRBJ2-1; no firm D call. The germline gives CDR1 LGHNA, CDR2 YNFKEQ. Trimming removed 5 bases from V and 5 bases from J, with 7 bases in between. CDR3 size: 12 residues. The CDR3 DNA reads TGTGCCAGCAGCGATAGTGACAATGAGCAGTTCTTC. Its translation: CASSDSDNEQFF.

The chain links TRBV30 to TRBJ2-7, with TRBD1 as a possible D gene (6 bases). CDR1 and CDR2 from the germline V gene are GTSNPN and SVGIG (reference sequence). The CDR3 has 11 amino acids. CDR3 sequence: CSWGRIGEQYF. Written as DNA, the CDR3 is TGTTCTTGGGGGCGAATTGGCGAGCAGTACTTC.

This clone was detected a few times. The rearrangement joins TRBV7-2 to TRBJ2-7; the D gene is possibly TRBD2 (5 bases). CDR3 length equals 12 residues. The germline CDR1 and CDR2 sequences are SGHTA and FQGNSA. The V end was cut by 3 bases, the J end by 4 bases, with 7 bases between. CDR3 loop: CASSFDYYEQYF. In DNA, the CDR3 is TGTGCCAGCAGCTTTGACTATTACGAGCAGTACTTC.

This clone has more than one count but fewer than ten. The genes are TRBV30 and TRBJ2-3; 9 bases match TRBD2. V lost 0 bases, J lost 6 bases, and 19 bases stayed unmatched. There are 19 residues in the CDR3. From germline, CDR1 is GTSNPN and CDR2 SVGIG (reference sequence). The CDR3 here is CAWSVLGLWGAGGMDTQYF. CDR3 nucleotides: TGTGCCTGGAGTGTACTGGGCCTCTGGGGGGCGGGAGGGATGGATACGCAGTATTTT.

The CDR3 here is CASSAGTGNTEAFF. In DNA form, the CDR3 reads TGTGCCAGCAGTGCTGGGACAGGGAACACTGAAGCTTTCTTT. The chain links TRBV2 to TRBJ1-1; 8 positions agree with TRBD1. This CDR3 has 14 amino acids. Germline V gene sequence: CDR1 SNHLY, CDR2 FYNNEI. The ends lost 4 bases at V and 1 base at J; junction bases unmatched: 2.

The chain carries TRBV30 and TRBJ2-7, with a possible D match to TRBD1 (6 bases). CDR3 size: 14 residues. V shed 2 bases and J shed 3 bases, with 14 bases lying between them. Germline V gene lookup returns CDR1 GTSNPN and CDR2 SVGIG (reference sequence). The CDR3 reads CAWSSTGTFYEQYF. The CDR3 bases are TGTGCCTGGAGTAGCACCGGGACATTCTACGAGCAGTACTTC.

The gene calls are TRBV11-2 and TRBJ1-2; D is ambiguous. The CDR3 totals 15 residues. The V gene's germline CDR1 is SGHAT and CDR2 FQNNGV. V was shortened by 5 bases and J by 4 bases, with 17 bases between the two germline ends. The CDR3 coding sequence is TGTGCCAGCAGCCCCTGGACTGGCATGGGCTATGGCTACACCTTC. Translated, it gives CASSPWTGMGYGYTF.

The V gene is TRBV7-2, the J gene TRBJ2-3; D is perhaps TRBD2 (5 bases). There are 17 residues in the CDR3. Trimming pared 3 bases from V and 6 bases from J, leaving 22 bases between. Germline V CDR1 and CDR2: SGHTA, FQGNSA. The CDR3 region has the DNA TGTGCCAGCAGCTTGTCCCCCAGCGGAGCTTCCAGGGATACGCAGTATTTT. It yields the protein CASSLSPSGASRDTQYF.

The chain employs TRBV12-1 and TRBJ2-7; the tabulated D call, TRBD1, remains unverified against the DNA. TRBV12-1 is assigned pseudogene status. The CDR3 runs to 17 residues. CDR3 sequence (DNA): TGTGCCAGCAGCTTTAAAATTAACAGGGTCTCCCCATACGAGCAGTACTTC. Its protein is CASSFKINRVSPYEQYF.

CDR3 coding DNA: TGTGCCAGCAGCCGAGGACAGGGGGCGCTCCCAGAGACCCAGTACTTC. Amino acids: CASSRGQGALPETQYF. The chain carries TRBV7-9 and TRBJ2-5; 11 bases are shared with TRBD1. Per the germline V gene, CDR1 is SEHNR and CDR2 is FQNEAQ (reference sequence). This CDR3 has 16 amino acids. The trim removed 5 bases at V and 4 bases at J, leaving 9 bases unmatched.

This chain joins TRBV19 and TRBJ1-1; possible D gene TRBD1, 5 bases. Germline V CDR1 and CDR2: LNHDA, SQIVND (reference sequence). Deletions cut 7 bases from V and 1 base from J, with 16 bases between. This CDR3 has 15 amino acids. CDR3 residues: CASTGGGAGNTEAFF. CDR3 nucleotide sequence: TGTGCCAGTACCGGAGGAGGGGCAGGGAACACTGAAGCTTTCTTT.

This clone has only a few counts. The chain carries TRBV6-6 and TRBJ2-5; D perhaps matches TRBD1 (6 bases). The tail of the sequence fits TRBJ2-7 better, so the J call may be wrong. Germline V gene lookup returns CDR1 MNHNY and CDR2 SVGAGI (reference sequence). The CDR3 extends over 14 amino acids. In nucleotides, the CDR3 is TGTGCCAGCAGTTACTTGGGCAGGGGAAGCGAGCAGTACTTC. It is translated as CASSYLGRGSEQYF.